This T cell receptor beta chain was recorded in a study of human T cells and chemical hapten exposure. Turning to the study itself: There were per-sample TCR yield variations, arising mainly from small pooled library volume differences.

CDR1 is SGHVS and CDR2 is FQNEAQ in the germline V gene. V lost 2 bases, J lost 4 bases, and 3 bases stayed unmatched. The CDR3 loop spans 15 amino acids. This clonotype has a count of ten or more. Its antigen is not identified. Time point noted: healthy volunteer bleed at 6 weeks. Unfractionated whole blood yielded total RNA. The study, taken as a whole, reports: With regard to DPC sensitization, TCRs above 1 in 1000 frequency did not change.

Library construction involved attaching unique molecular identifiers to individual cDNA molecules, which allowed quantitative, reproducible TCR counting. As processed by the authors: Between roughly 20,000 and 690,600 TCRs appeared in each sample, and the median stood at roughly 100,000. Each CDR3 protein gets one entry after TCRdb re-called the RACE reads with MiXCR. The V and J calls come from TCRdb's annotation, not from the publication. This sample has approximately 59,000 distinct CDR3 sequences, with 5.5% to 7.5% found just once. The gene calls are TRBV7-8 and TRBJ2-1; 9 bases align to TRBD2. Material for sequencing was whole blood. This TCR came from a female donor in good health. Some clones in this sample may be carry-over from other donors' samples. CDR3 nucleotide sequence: TGTGCCAGCAGCTTACCTAGCGGGAAGTACAATGAGCAGTTCTTC. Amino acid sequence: CASSLPSGKYNEQFF. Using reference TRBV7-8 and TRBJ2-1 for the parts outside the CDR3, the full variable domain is GAGVSQSPRYKVAKRGQDVALRCDPISGHVSLFWYQQALGQGPEFLTYFQNEAQLDKSGLPSDRFFAERPEGSVSTLKIQRTQQEDSAVYLCASSLPSGKYNEQFFGPGTRLTVL.